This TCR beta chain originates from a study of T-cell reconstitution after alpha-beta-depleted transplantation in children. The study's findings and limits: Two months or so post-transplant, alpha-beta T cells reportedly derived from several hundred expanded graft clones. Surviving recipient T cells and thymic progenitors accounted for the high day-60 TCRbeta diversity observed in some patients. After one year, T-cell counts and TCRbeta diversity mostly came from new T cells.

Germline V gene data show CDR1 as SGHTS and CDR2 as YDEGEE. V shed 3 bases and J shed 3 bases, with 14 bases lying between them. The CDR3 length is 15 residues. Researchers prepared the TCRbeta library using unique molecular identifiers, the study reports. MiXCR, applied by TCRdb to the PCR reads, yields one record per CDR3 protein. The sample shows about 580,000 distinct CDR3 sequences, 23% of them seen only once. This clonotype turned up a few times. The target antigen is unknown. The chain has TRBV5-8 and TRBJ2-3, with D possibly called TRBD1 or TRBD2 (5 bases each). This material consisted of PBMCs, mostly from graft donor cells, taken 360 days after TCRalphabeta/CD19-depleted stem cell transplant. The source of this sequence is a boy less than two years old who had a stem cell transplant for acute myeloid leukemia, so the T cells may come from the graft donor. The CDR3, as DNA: TGTGCCAGCAGCTGGGGGACCCTCAGGACAGATACGCAGTATTTT. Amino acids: CASSWGTLRTDTQYF.